Presented here are 7 T cell receptor beta chains from one specimen sequenced in a study of T cell clusters in autoimmune cytopenias. TRB amplification used 250 ng of peripheral blood genomic DNA. Multiplex touch-down PCR amplified TRB using TRB-A and TRB-B pools in one tube. TCRdb reprocessed the multiplex PCR reads and reports one entry per CDR3 protein, with no DNA. The listing records 4,100 or so distinct CDR3 sequences. Source material: peripheral blood. Receptor source: a human donor with an autoimmune cytopenia or autoimmune hepatitis (not recorded which).

This clonotype is large by frequency. The V and J genes are TRBV19 and TRBJ2-3; TCRdb's D call, TRBD1, is unchecked because there is no DNA. This CDR3 region has 14 residues. CDR1 LNHDA and CDR2 SQIVND come from the germline V gene (reference sequence). The CDR3 is CASSGRGFLNTQYF.

The chain links TRBV6-5 to TRBJ2-7; absent DNA, TCRdb's TRBD1 call cannot be checked. CDR3 length: 14 residues. CDR1 is MNHEY and CDR2 is SVGAGI in the germline V gene. CDR3 region: CASSSPRGTYEQYF.

The chain combines TRBV5-6 with TRBJ2-7; the D gene TCRdb calls, TRBD1, cannot be checked with no DNA. This CDR3 is built from 13 residues. Germline lookup yields CDR1 SGHDT and CDR2 YYEEEE. CDR3 sequence: CASSSAGPYEQYF.

This clonotype shows up as medium-sized by frequency. The chain combines TRBV12-3 or TRBV12-4 with TRBJ2-1; TCRdb proposes TRBD2, but this gene call is untestable without DNA. The CDR3 extends over 12 amino acids. The CDR3 here is CASGEAGEWQFF.

The chain recombines TRBV29-1 with TRBJ2-7; TCRdb gives TRBD1 as the D gene, but with no DNA this cannot be confirmed. This CDR3 has 11 residues. Germline CDR1 is SQVTM and CDR2 is ANQGSEA. The CDR3 sequence is CSATRGSEQYF.

This clonotype is medium-sized by frequency. The V and J genes are TRBV5-4 and TRBJ2-7; TCRdb calls TRBD2, which cannot be checked without DNA. CDR1 SGHNT and CDR2 YYREEE come from the germline V gene (reference sequence). There are 16 residues in the CDR3. The CDR3 reads CASSPESSRNSYEQYF.

The chain carries TRBV6-5 and TRBJ2-2; as DNA is missing, the TRBD2 call by TCRdb cannot be tested. Germline V CDR1 and CDR2: MNHEY, SVGAGI. CDR3 length: 18 residues. The CDR3 loop reads CASSYRGASGRNTGELFF.